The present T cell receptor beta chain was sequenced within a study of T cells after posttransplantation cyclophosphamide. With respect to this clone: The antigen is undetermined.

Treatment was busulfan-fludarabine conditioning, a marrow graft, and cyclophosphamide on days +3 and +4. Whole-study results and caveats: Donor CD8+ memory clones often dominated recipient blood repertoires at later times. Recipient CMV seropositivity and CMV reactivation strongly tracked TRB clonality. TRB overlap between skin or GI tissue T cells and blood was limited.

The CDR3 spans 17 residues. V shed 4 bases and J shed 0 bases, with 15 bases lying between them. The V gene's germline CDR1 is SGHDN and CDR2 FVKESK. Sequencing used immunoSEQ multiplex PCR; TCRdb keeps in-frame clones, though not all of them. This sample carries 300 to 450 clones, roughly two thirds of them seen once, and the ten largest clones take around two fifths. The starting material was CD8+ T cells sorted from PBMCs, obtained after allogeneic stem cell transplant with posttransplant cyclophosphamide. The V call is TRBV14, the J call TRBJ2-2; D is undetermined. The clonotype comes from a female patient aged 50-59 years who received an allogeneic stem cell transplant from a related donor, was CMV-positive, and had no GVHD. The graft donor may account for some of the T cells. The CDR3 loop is CASSRGLGVSNTGELFF. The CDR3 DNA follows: TGTGCCAGCAGCCGAGGATTAGGAGTGTCGAACACCGGGGAGCTGTTTTTT.